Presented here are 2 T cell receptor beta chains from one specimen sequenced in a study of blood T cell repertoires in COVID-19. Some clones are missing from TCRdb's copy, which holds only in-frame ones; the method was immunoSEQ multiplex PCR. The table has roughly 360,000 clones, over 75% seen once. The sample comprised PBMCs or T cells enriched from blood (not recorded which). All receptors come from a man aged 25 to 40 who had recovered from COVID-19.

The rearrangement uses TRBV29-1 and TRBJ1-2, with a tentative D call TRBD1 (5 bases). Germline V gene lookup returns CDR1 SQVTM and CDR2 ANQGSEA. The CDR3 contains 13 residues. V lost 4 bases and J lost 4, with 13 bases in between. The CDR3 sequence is CSVGTPRGYGYTF. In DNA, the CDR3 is TGCAGCGTTGGGACACCGCGGGGCTATGGCTACACCTTC.

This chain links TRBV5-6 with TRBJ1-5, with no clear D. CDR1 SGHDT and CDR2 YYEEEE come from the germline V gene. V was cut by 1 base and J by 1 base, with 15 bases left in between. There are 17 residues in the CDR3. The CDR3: CASSLSGPGLSNQPQHF. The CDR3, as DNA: TGTGCCAGCAGCTTGAGCGGCCCTGGCTTGAGCAATCAGCCCCAGCATTTT.